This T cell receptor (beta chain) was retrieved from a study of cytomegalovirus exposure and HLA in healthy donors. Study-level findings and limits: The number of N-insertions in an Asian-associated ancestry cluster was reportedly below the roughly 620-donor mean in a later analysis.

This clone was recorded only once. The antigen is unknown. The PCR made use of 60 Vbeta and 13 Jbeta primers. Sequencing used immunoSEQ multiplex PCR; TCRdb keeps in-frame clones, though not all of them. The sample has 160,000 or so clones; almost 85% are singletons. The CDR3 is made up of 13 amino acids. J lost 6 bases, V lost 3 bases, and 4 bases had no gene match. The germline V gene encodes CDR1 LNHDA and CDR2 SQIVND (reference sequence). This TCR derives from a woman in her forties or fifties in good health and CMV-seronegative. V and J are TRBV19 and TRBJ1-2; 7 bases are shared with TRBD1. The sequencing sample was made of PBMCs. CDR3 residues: CASSIEGANGYTF. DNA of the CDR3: TGTGCCAGTAGTATCGAGGGGGCGAATGGCTACACCTTC.